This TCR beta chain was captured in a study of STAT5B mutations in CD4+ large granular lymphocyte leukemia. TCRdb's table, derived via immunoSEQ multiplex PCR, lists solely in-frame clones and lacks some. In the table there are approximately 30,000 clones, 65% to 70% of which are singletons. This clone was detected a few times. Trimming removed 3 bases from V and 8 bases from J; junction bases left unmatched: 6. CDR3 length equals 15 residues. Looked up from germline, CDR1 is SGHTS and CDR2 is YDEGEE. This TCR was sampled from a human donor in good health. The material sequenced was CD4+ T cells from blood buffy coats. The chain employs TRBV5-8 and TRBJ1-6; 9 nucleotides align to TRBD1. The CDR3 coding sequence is TGTGCCAGCAGCTACTACAGGGGGCTTGATTCACCCCTCCACTTT. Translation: CASSYYRGLDSPLHF.